The 30 T cell receptor beta chains below come from one sample, sequenced in a study of T cell responses to AZD1222 COVID-19 vaccine. Profiled with immunoSEQ multiplex PCR; TCRdb holds only in-frame clones, not every one. Among some 200,000 clones listed, roughly 92% were seen once. The starting material was peripheral blood, obtained 28 days after the second dose of the MenACWY control vaccine. These receptors originate from an adult who received the MenACWY meningococcal vaccine as a control.

The V and J genes are TRBV19 and TRBJ1-1, with no clear D. This CDR3 is built from 12 residues. Trimming took off 0 bases at V and 7 bases at J, with 6 bases between the two ends. Germline V gives CDR1 LNHDA, CDR2 SQIVND (reference sequence). CDR3 residues: CASSIEVREAFF. The DNA of the CDR3 is TGTGCCAGTAGTATAGAGGTCCGTGAAGCTTTCTTT.

The V call is TRBV11-2, the J call TRBJ1-4, with D possibly TRBD1 on 6 matching bases. Per the germline V gene, CDR1 is SGHAT and CDR2 is FQNNGV. V gave up 6 bases and J gave up 3 bases, with 14 bases separating them. This CDR3 is built from 15 residues. The CDR3 sequence: CASRLGGAANEKLFF. The CDR3 nucleotides are TGTGCCAGCAGGCTAGGGGGGGCGGCTAATGAAAAACTGTTTTTT.

DNA for the CDR3: TGTGCCAGCAGCGTAGATCCTCGACTACTCTACAATGAGCAGTTCTTC. This codes for CASSVDPRLLYNEQFF. This rearrangement joins TRBV9 to TRBJ2-1, with D possibly TRBD2 on 5 matching bases. The CDR3 is 16 residues long. Germline CDR1 is SGDLS and CDR2 is YYNGEE. Trimming pared 0 bases from V and 3 bases from J, leaving 13 bases between.

The gene calls are TRBV6-5 and TRBJ1-2, with D uncertain. The V end lost 6 bases, the J end lost 4 bases, and 12 bases lay between the germline ends. The CDR3 is made up of 13 amino acids. Per the germline V gene, CDR1 is MNHEY and CDR2 is SVGAGI. This CDR3 reads CASRPDGPYGYTF. In nucleotides, the CDR3 is TGTGCCAGCAGACCCGACGGACCCTATGGCTACACCTTC.

V and J are TRBV3-1 (or the pseudogene TRBV3-2) and TRBJ1-2; D is undetermined. Germline V gene sequence: CDR1 LGHDT, CDR2 YNNKEL (reference sequence). V lost 5 bases and J 5 bases, leaving 9 bases between the germline ends. The CDR3 sequence is 12 residues long. The DNA for the CDR3 is TGTGCCAGCAGCTTGGGAACTTATGGCTACACCTTC. Protein: CASSLGTYGYTF.

CDR3 bases: TGTGCCAGCTCCTTAGGGGGACTAGCGGAGGGAAAGACCCACGAGCAGTACTTC. As protein: CASSLGGLAEGKTHEQYF. The chain combines TRBV18 with TRBJ2-7; 11 bases align to TRBD2. V lost 6 bases and J lost 5; bases outside the gene matches: 18. The CDR3 runs to 18 residues. Germline V gene data show CDR1 as KGHSH and CDR2 as LQKENI.

The chain combines TRBV4-1 with TRBJ1-6; TRBD1 aligns across 9 bases. The CDR3 extends over 17 amino acids. Germline trimming cut 1 base from V and 7 bases from J; bases unmatched to any gene: 8. The germline V gene encodes CDR1 MGHRA and CDR2 YSYEKL. CDR3 amino acids: CASSQVWAGQGNSPLHF. CDR3 in DNA: TGCGCCAGCAGCCAAGTTTGGGCGGGACAGGGCAATTCACCCCTCCACTTT.

The V call is TRBV6-5, the J call TRBJ2-1; TRBD1 aligns across 10 bases. Germline assignment: CDR1 MNHEY and CDR2 SVGAGI. V lost 5 bases to trimming and J lost 9 bases; unmatched junction nucleotides: 7. The CDR3 has 14 amino acids. The CDR3 protein is CASSRDRGRSEQFF. DNA for the CDR3: TGTGCCAGCAGTCGAGACAGGGGGCGGTCTGAGCAGTTCTTC.

CDR3 region: CASSDRGYSNQPQHF. The CDR3 coding sequence is TGTGCCAGTAGTGACAGGGGTTATAGCAATCAGCCCCAGCATTTT. The chain employs TRBV19 and TRBJ1-5, with 8 bases identical to TRBD1. Germline V gene lookup returns CDR1 LNHDA and CDR2 SQIVND (reference sequence). The CDR3 totals 15 residues. V lost 5 bases and J lost 0; bases outside the gene matches: 3.

The V and J genes are TRBV7-2 and TRBJ2-1; D remains ambiguous. Germline V CDR1 and CDR2: SGHTA, FQGNSA. The CDR3 runs 12 residues. The V gene lost 5 bases and the J gene lost 6 bases, with 8 bases spanning the gap. The CDR3 region is CASSQVGNEQFF. The CDR3 DNA follows: TGTGCCAGCAGCCAAGTAGGCAATGAGCAGTTCTTC.

V usage is TRBV6-2 or TRBV6-3 and J usage is TRBJ2-7, with a possible D match to TRBD2 (7 bases). Germline V CDR1 and CDR2: MNHEY, SVGEGT. V was cut by 4 bases and J by 0 bases, with 19 bases left in between. The CDR3 is 17 amino acids. CDR3 DNA sequence: TGTGCCAGCAGTTCGCATCCGGGGGGCAGGGACTCCTACGAGCAGTACTTC. Amino acid sequence: CASSSHPGGRDSYEQYF.

DNA for the CDR3: TGTGCCAGCAGTTACAACCCCCCAGGGGAAGCCGGGGAGCTGTTTTTT. Its protein product is CASSYNPPGEAGELFF. The V and J genes are TRBV6-6 and TRBJ2-2, with D maybe TRBD1 (6 bases). The V gene's germline CDR1 is MNHNY and CDR2 SVGAGI (reference sequence). CDR3 length: 16 amino acids. Trimming removed 2 bases at V and 6 bases at J, with 16 bases between.

V is TRBV30 and J is TRBJ1-2, with D unclear. Trimming took off 2 bases at V and 3 bases at J, with 4 bases between the two ends. In germline, CDR1 is GTSNPN, CDR2 SVGIG (reference sequence). The CDR3 consists of 11 residues. The CDR3 is CAWSLDYGYTF. The CDR3 coding sequence is TGTGCCTGGAGTTTAGACTATGGCTACACCTTC.

The chain carries TRBV10-3 and TRBJ1-2; no clear D. V was cut by 2 bases and J by 7 bases, with 11 bases left in between. The CDR3 spans 13 residues. The V gene's germline CDR1 is ENHRY and CDR2 SYGVKD. CDR3 DNA: TGTGCCATCAGTGAGGTCGGGGTTGCTGGCTACACCTTC. Encoded protein: CAISEVGVAGYTF.

The chain uses TRBV3-1 (or the pseudogene TRBV3-2) and TRBJ2-7; TRBD2 might be the D (6 bases). Deletions cut 1 base from V and 6 bases from J, with 10 bases between. The CDR3 has 13 amino acids. The V gene's germline CDR1 is LGHDT and CDR2 YNNKEL (reference sequence). Here the CDR3 reads CASSQAGGLEQYF. CDR3 coding DNA: TGTGCCAGCAGCCAAGCCGGGGGTCTCGAGCAGTACTTC.

V is TRBV6-5 and J is TRBJ2-3; a weak D match, TRBD2 (5 bases). The ends were cut back, 6 bases at V and 3 bases at J, with 10 bases in the middle. The CDR3 extends over 13 amino acids. Germline V lookup: CDR1 MNHEY, CDR2 SVGAGI. The CDR3 region is CASSGERTDTQYF. The CDR3 DNA sequence: TGTGCCAGCAGCGGGGAAAGAACAGATACGCAGTATTTT.

The chain employs TRBV12-5 and TRBJ2-3; 12 bases match TRBD2. The CDR3 length is 15 residues. CDR1 is LGHNT and CDR2 is FRNRAP in the germline V gene. Trimming cost V 6 bases and J 1 base; bases outside gene matches: 2. The CDR3 reads CASGSSGRGTDTQYF. DNA for the CDR3: TGTGCTAGTGGGTCTAGCGGGAGGGGCACAGATACGCAGTATTTT.

The V gene is TRBV27, the J gene TRBJ1-1, with D perhaps TRBD1 (5 bases). The CDR3 is 13 amino acids. Germline V lookup: CDR1 MNHEY, CDR2 SMNVEV (reference sequence). V was shortened by 2 bases and J by 1 base, with 5 bases between the two germline ends. CDR3 residues: CASSLQGNTEAFF. The CDR3 DNA is TGTGCCAGCAGTTTACAGGGGAACACTGAAGCTTTCTTT.

V usage is TRBV13 and J usage is TRBJ1-2, with TRBD1 matching over 10 bases. This CDR3 contains 15 residues. The V gene end was trimmed by 4 bases and the J gene end by 1 base; junction bases not matched to a gene: 3. From germline, CDR1 is PRHDT and CDR2 FYEKMQ (reference sequence). CDR3 protein: CASSSDRGVNYGYTF. The DNA of the CDR3 is TGTGCCAGCAGCTCGGACAGGGGGGTTAACTATGGCTACACCTTC.

The rearrangement uses TRBV7-6 and TRBJ2-7; possibly TRBD1 for D (7 bases). This CDR3 is 17 amino acids long. CDR1 and CDR2 from the germline V gene are SGHVS and FNYEAQ. The ends were cut back, 5 bases at V and 2 bases at J, with 22 bases in the middle. For the CDR3, the DNA is TGTGCCAGCAGCCCACAACCTTGGGGGGACAGCACCTACGAGCAGTACTTC. Its translation is CASSPQPWGDSTYEQYF.

This chain's CDR3 is CASSLSGQGAYNEQFF. CDR3 DNA: TGTGCCAGCAGCTTAAGTGGACAGGGGGCCTACAATGAGCAGTTCTTC. The chain has TRBV11-3 and TRBJ2-1; 10 bases line up with TRBD1. The CDR3 is 16 residues long. Germline V gene data show CDR1 as SGHNT and CDR2 as YENEEA. The J segment lost 2 bases and the V segment lost 2 bases, leaving 3 bases of the junction unmatched.

The chain recombines TRBV19 with TRBJ2-5; the match to TRBD1 covers 9 bases. V gave up 1 base and J gave up 1 base; unmatched junction bases: 4. The CDR3 runs to 16 residues. The germline gives CDR1 LNHDA, CDR2 SQIVND (reference sequence). The CDR3 nucleotides read TGTGCCAGTAGTATAGGACAGGGGGTCAGCCAAGAGACCCAGTACTTC. Protein: CASSIGQGVSQETQYF.

The V and J genes are TRBV27 and TRBJ2-1; TRBD2 matches 10 bases. The CDR3 is 14 amino acids. J lost 6 bases, V lost 3 bases, and 2 bases had no gene match. CDR1 and CDR2 (germline): MNHEY, SMNVEV (reference sequence). The CDR3 nucleotides read TGTGCCAGCAGTTTCCTAGCGGGAGCCAATGAGCAGTTCTTC. Protein sequence: CASSFLAGANEQFF.

This chain connects TRBV11-3 to TRBJ2-3; 9 bases match TRBD1. CDR1 and CDR2 from the germline V gene are SGHNT and YENEEA. This CDR3 has 17 amino acids. The V gene end was trimmed by 1 base and the J gene end by 3 bases; junction bases not matched to a gene: 8. The CDR3 DNA sequence: TGTGCCAGCAGCTTAGCCCACGGACAGGGGAGGACAGATACGCAGTATTTT. Translating gives CASSLAHGQGRTDTQYF.

This chain links TRBV29-1 with TRBJ1-2; TRBD1 matches 7 bases. This CDR3 spans 13 amino acids. V lost 1 base to trimming and J lost 8 bases; unmatched junction nucleotides: 7. In germline, CDR1 is SQVTM, CDR2 ANQGSEA. CDR3 protein: CSVEGIRGGGYTF. The DNA for the CDR3 is TGCAGCGTTGAAGGGATTCGAGGGGGCGGCTACACCTTC.

The chain links TRBV11-2 to TRBJ1-1; D may be TRBD1 (6 bases). V was trimmed by 3 bases and J by 1 base, leaving 12 bases between them. The CDR3 runs 15 residues. Germline V CDR1 and CDR2: SGHAT, FQNNGV. The CDR3 spells CASSFPSTGNTEAFF. In DNA, the CDR3 is TGTGCCAGCAGCTTTCCATCGACAGGGAACACTGAAGCTTTCTTT.

CDR3 sequence reads: CASSGDSNQPQHF. In DNA form, the CDR3 reads TGTGCCAGCAGTGGAGATAGCAATCAGCCCCAGCATTTT. The V gene is TRBV2, the J gene TRBJ1-5; the D is unclear. The germline gives CDR1 SNHLY, CDR2 FYNNEI. V lost 4 bases and J 0 bases, leaving 4 bases between the germline ends. The CDR3 is 13 residues long. Based on the CDR3 plus reference TRBV2 and TRBJ1-5, the full variable domain is EPEVTQTPSHQVTQMGQEVILRCVPISNHLYFYWYRQILGQKVEFLVSFYNNEISEKSEIFDDQFSVERPDGSNFTLKIRSTKLEDSAMYFCASSGDSNQPQHFGDGTRLSIL.

The chain employs TRBV30 and TRBJ2-1, with 8 bases identical to TRBD1. Germline values: CDR1 GTSNPN, CDR2 SVGIG (reference sequence). The J segment lost 1 base and the V segment lost 3 bases, leaving 5 bases of the junction unmatched. The CDR3 spans 15 residues. This CDR3 is CAWRGDRGSYNEQFF. In DNA, the CDR3 is TGTGCCTGGAGGGGCGACAGGGGATCCTACAATGAGCAGTTCTTC.

The J gene is TRBJ1-2, the V gene TRBV20-1; D call uncertain. V lost 3 bases to trimming and J lost 2 bases, with 7 bases between them. This CDR3 contains 12 residues. Per germline, CDR1 DFQATT and CDR2 SNEGSKA (reference sequence). The CDR3 nucleotides are TGCAGTGCTAGTCGAAACAACTATGGCTACACCTTC. It is translated as CSASRNNYGYTF.

The genes are TRBV6-2 or TRBV6-3 and TRBJ2-3; 15 nucleotides match TRBD2. Trimming took 0 bases from V and 2 from J; bases not matched to a gene: 3. Germline V gives CDR1 MNHEY, CDR2 SVGEGT. The CDR3 sequence is 18 residues long. CDR3: CASSYSGTSGRITDTQYF. DNA for the CDR3: TGTGCCAGCAGTTACTCCGGGACTAGCGGGAGGATCACAGATACGCAGTATTTT.